The sequence of this T cell receptor (beta chain) was determined in a study of cytomegalovirus exposure and HLA in healthy donors (dated by TCRdb to about 2017). Study-level background: An earlier analysis of roughly 500 of the donors reported 250 to 350 Gb of sequence data and around 120 million unique TCR beta sequences from roughly 200 million T cells. An early release covering over 500 HLA-typed donors comprised approximately 290 gigabases of sequencing data and tens of millions of unique TCR sequences. Among the roughly 380 genotyped donors, about 85% belonged to the genetic ancestry cluster associated with self-reported Caucasian donors. The study aimed to test whether signatures of past pathogen exposure could be identified by cataloging public T cell receptors. The T cell repertoires of 666 subjects were profiled by immunosequencing and related to cytomegalovirus serostatus. In addition to the first cohort of 650 to 750 subjects, a separate validation cohort of 120 different subjects was used. To predict cytomegalovirus infection status, the study combined high-throughput TCR immunosequencing, statistical association of individual TCRs with disease status, and machine learning. In a later analysis, previously published TCR beta repertoires from more than 500 donors were re-analyzed and high-resolution HLA genotyping was added so that TCR occurrence patterns could be studied. Rather than drawing on any new phenotypic data, the later analysis identified candidate immune exposures from TCR beta sequences and the way those sequences occurred across donors. To decide whether each TCR beta V gene segment behaved as functional or pseudogenic, an earlier analysis of some 580 of the donors relied on high-throughput TCR beta sequencing. Donor age, sex, ethnicity and CMV serostatus were compiled together with the repertoire data. In a later genetic analysis, genome-wide SNP genotypes for about 65% of the 666 donors were used, and that subset was treated as a discovery cohort. Every discovery cohort repertoire had been produced on one sequencing platform. HLA typing included class I and class II loci at four-digit resolution. Typing coverage differed by locus: A, B, C, DRB1 and DQB1 were typed in roughly 620-630 donors, DQA1 in about 560, DPA1 in over 600, and DPB1 in 450 to 480. Because of strong linkage in the cohort, roughly 5 DR-DQ haplotypes were treated as single units for association and clustering. Among some 400 genotyped donors of the cohort, an average of around 240,000 unique TCR beta nucleotide sequences were sequenced per donor, roughly 20% of them non-productive. The study at large found these results: The 87-base-pair reads could not distinguish some IMGT-functional V segments, including TRBV6-2 and TRBV6-3, so those segments were excluded. The sequencing pipeline was judged likely to have produced a cluster of highly shared sequence variants as a technical artifact. Correlated functional status among segregating V segments might reflect linkage disequilibrium, but an unknown experimental factor could not be ruled out. This cohort had only TCR beta chains sequenced, and the lack of alpha or paired-chain data limited which features could be detected. The study gave a list of about 160 TCR beta chains associated with cytomegalovirus. Because HLA typing was missing for some donors at each locus, association tests included only the typed subset. Specific HLA alleles were associated with around 18,000 TCR beta sequences at a false discovery rate of 0.05 in a later analysis. Cytomegalovirus status was reported to be diagnosed by the classifier with high specificity and sensitivity in both the original and validation cohorts. The only immune exposure information available for the cohort was CMV serostatus. Because counts were too low, 15 to 20 rarely observed V segments, including chromosome 9 orphons, were excluded from the earlier analysis of a few hundred of the donors. Presence/absence analyses assumed roughly uniform sequencing depth across donors, an assumption that may not hold. A further reported finding was that TCR beta sequences accurately predicted the HLA-A and HLA-B alleles for most subjects in the first cohort. Strong co-occurrence of HLA alleles, especially DR and DQ, made assigning TCR associations to individual alleles difficult. According to a later analysis, TCR association rates differed among HLA loci, with DRB1 alleles showing the most associated TCRs and HLA-C alleles showing the fewest. In a later analysis, HLA-associated TCR beta chains showed more clonal expansion and lower generation probabilities than non-associated chains that were equally common. Most TCR sequences were observed very rarely across donors, whereas some public TCRs were present in many individuals. Compared with the 666-donor mean, donors in an Asian-associated ancestry cluster had fewer N-insertions in productive TCRs, according to a later genetic analysis. According to the authors, the approach could potentially be generalized to other disease states and immunological phenotypes. In vitro tests confirmed that a few of the cytomegalovirus-associated TCR beta chains recognize cytomegalovirus antigens. A later genetic analysis associated a missense DCLRE1C variant with V-gene and J-gene trimming of TCR beta chains, and an independent cohort replicated the association. According to a later analysis, parvovirus B19, influenza, CMV and Epstein-Barr virus appeared linked to several top co-occurrence clusters. An earlier analysis of around 500 of the donors showed that most TCR beta V segments appeared in productive rearrangements either about 87% or about 30% of the time, which broadly matched IMGT annotations. In a later analysis, most CMV-associated TCR beta chains were found to appear HLA-restricted, with HLA associations seemingly driven largely by CMV exposure.

CDR1 and CDR2 are read off the germline V gene as ENHRY and SYGVKD. From its cysteine to its phenylalanine, the CDR3 spans 19 amino acids. This entry keeps only the CDR3 DNA: 57 bases, framed from base 1. Unmatched junction bases come to 13, with V trimmed by 0 bases and J by 1 base. The cohort was made up of about 670 healthy bone marrow donors. Cohort members were all nominally healthy when sampled, although unrecorded immune exposures were likely present. The donor tested CMV seronegative and was one of the 352 seronegative cohort members. A peripheral blood sample was provided by each donor, and peripheral blood mononuclear cells were used for TCR beta sequencing. Genomic DNA was extracted from the blood cell samples with the Qiagen DNeasy Blood Extraction Kit. Worth noting for this clone: The antigen it recognizes is unknown. It has no much larger one-base neighbor in the sample; base qualities were not kept.

Receptors were amplified or captured by the immunoSEQ multiplex PCR assay. The multiplex PCR relied on a mix of 60 forward primers for TCR Vbeta segments and 13 reverse primers for TCR Jbeta segments. A multiplex PCR assay on genomic DNA amplified the CDR3 region of rearranged TCR beta genes. The Illumina HiSeq System was used to sequence the amplified TCR beta libraries as 87-base-pair reads. As for the original processing: A later analysis counted tens of millions of unique TCR beta chains across the 550 to 800 repertoires, and 9.5 million to 11 million of these chains were shared by at least two donors. A nearest-neighbor algorithm error-corrected the raw reads and collapsed the reads into unique sequences, merging closely related sequences to remove PCR and sequencing errors. V, D and J gene segments were assigned by aligning CDR3 sequences to IMGT reference sequences. For a sequence to be retained, a match of at least six nucleotides was required to both a V gene segment and a J gene segment. A rearrangement counted as productive if the CDR3 had no stop codons and remained in frame with V and J, and every other rearrangement counted as non-productive. Following IMGT convention, CDR3 was defined as the stretch from the second conserved V-encoded cysteine up to the conserved J-encoded phenylalanine. In an earlier analysis of some 550 of the donors, sequences lacking an unambiguous match to a single V gene segment were excluded. An earlier analysis of about 600 of the donors called V segments functional above 56.7% productive rearrangements and segregating when the between-donor standard deviation exceeded 5%. To diagnose cytomegalovirus status from the catalog of TCR beta chain sequences, a statistical classification framework was built. In a later analysis, TCR nucleotide sequences were compared against IMGT/GENE-DB human TR gene sequences so that V and J genes could be assigned. A later analysis assigned CDR3 sequences and most-parsimonious VDJ recombination scenarios with the TCRdist pipeline. A later analysis defined each TCR beta chain by its CDR3 amino acid sequence plus V-gene family, and excluded reads lacking a unique V-gene family. A later analysis removed 592 highly shared, low-generation-probability nucleotide sequences to deal with suspected cross-contamination and a sequencing artifact. In a later analysis, a clonal expansion index for each public chain was calculated from normalized within-repertoire ranks of inferred template counts. In a later analysis, generation probabilities were computed with a VDJ recombination model fitted to out-of-frame rearrangements, and the resulting probabilities were checked against IGoR. In a later analysis, TCR-TCR, TCR-HLA and TCR-CMV co-occurrence was scored with hypergeometric tests, and a repertoire-size bias correction was applied to TCR pairs. A later analysis estimated false discovery rates by permuting HLA or CMV assignments 20 times. In a later analysis, co-occurring TCRs were grouped with DBSCAN, and TCRdist sequence similarity was added when clustering was performed within HLA-allele-positive subsets. For co-occurrence clustering, repertoires with fewer than 30,000 or more than 120,000 public chains were excluded, along with roughly 5 repertoires with anomalous nucleotide sharing. TCRdb holds this immuneACCESS table with in-frame rearrangements only. Some clones are missing; in checked studies, unresolved V genes explain under half, and the rest has no known cause. V and J calls and clone size are as listed in that table; D and trimming were resolved from the DNA. Here the sample has 100,000 to 150,000 clones; approximately 80% occur a single time. The ten largest clones take up approximately 1.6% of the sample.

Source material: PBMCs. Recombination linked TRBV10-3 to TRBJ2-5, with 8 junctional bases fitting TRBD1. The receptor's source is a woman under 30 in good health and CMV-seronegative. The encoded CDR3 is CAISESSPSDRVIQETQYF. The DNA sequence follows: TGTGCCATCAGTGAGTCGAGTCCTTCGGACAGGGTAATCCAAGAGACCCAGTACTTC.